The entry that follows covers one TCR beta chain sequence. The data were taken from a study of blood T cell repertoires in COVID-19. Study information: T cells, B-cell-depleted T cells, or PBMCs supplied cDNA or gDNA.

Using immunoSEQ multiplex PCR, the repertoire was profiled, and TCRdb retains in-frame clones only, with some absent. The sample consists of some 290,000 clones, roughly 89% of them appearing once. The V and J ends lost 4 bases and 2 bases respectively, with 14 bases between them. The germline CDR1 and CDR2 sequences are LNHDA and SQIVND (reference sequence). The CDR3 spans 15 residues. This rearrangement joins TRBV19 to TRBJ1-2, with D possibly matching TRBD1 (6 bases). The source of this sequence is a woman between 35 and 50 years old with COVID-19, enrolled during active disease. The sequencing input was peripheral blood. The CDR3 sequence: CASSTLNRENYGYTF. The CDR3 DNA reads TGTGCCAGTAGTACCCTTAACAGGGAGAACTATGGCTACACCTTC.